The subject of this entry is one T cell receptor (beta chain). Study processing details: Estimation of nucleated cell counts was performed using reference gene primer amplification. TCRdb's table, derived via immunoSEQ multiplex PCR, lists solely in-frame clones and lacks some. The V and J calls and the clone size are those of that table, but D and trimming were determined from the DNA. The sample holds roughly 250,000 clones, 70% to 85% seen once. The data were taken from a study of blood T cell repertoires in COVID-19. In the study overall: Sites across the United States, Italy and Spain contributed samples from acute and convalescent COVID-19. Sources were T cells, B-cell-depleted T cells, or PBMCs; the material itself was cDNA or gDNA.

This CDR3 contains 14 residues. Between the trimmed V and J ends, which lost 5 bases and 6 bases, there was a span of 14 bases. Germline lookup yields CDR1 MDHEN and CDR2 SYDVKM. The sequenced sample consisted of peripheral blood. The gene calls are TRBV28 and TRBJ1-5, with D unresolved. This receptor was obtained from a woman of 80 years or more with active or convalescent COVID-19. DNA for the CDR3: TGTGCCAGCAGTGCCGGGGTCCGGAGTCAGCCCCAGCATTTT. This translates into CASSAGVRSQPQHF.